A single sample is the source of the 9 T cell receptor beta chains below, sequenced in a study of blood T cell repertoires in COVID-19. Here immunoSEQ multiplex PCR was the method, and the copy in TCRdb shows in-frame clones only, minus some. The sample has about 440,000 clones, roughly 91% seen once. The specimen sequenced was PBMCs or T cells enriched from blood (not recorded which). The receptors were sampled from a man aged 18 to 35 who had recovered from COVID-19.

This clone was seen just once. The J gene is TRBJ2-1, the V gene TRBV11-3; maybe TRBD1 (6 bases). Per the germline V gene, CDR1 is SGHNT and CDR2 is YENEEA. V lost 6 bases, J lost 5 bases, and 17 bases lay in between. The CDR3 contains 15 residues. The CDR3 is CASSQSQGSHNEQFF. The CDR3 DNA follows: TGTGCCAGCAGTCAATCCCAGGGGTCCCACAATGAGCAGTTCTTC.

Of note for this clone: The germline gene is not matched at one end of the junction; a read error may be the cause. The chain recombines TRBV27 with TRBJ1-2; D unclear. The CDR3 is 13 amino acids. CDR1 MNHEY and CDR2 SMNVEV come from the germline V gene (reference sequence). The CDR3 here is CASGLAPVYGYTF. The CDR3 DNA is TGTGCCAGCGGTTTGGCTCCTGTCTATGGCTACACCTTC.

The chain links TRBV27 to TRBJ1-2; no clear D. Germline CDR1 and CDR2: MNHEY and SMNVEV (reference sequence). The V end lost 1 base, the J end lost 5 bases, and 17 bases lay between the germline ends. This CDR3 is built from 16 residues. For the CDR3, the DNA is TGTGCCAGCAGTTTATTCCGACGGGAGTCTCTTTATGGCTACACCTTC. It specifies CASSLFRRESLYGYTF.

The rearrangement joins TRBV3-1 (or the pseudogene TRBV3-2) to TRBJ2-3; D perhaps matches TRBD1 (6 bases). The CDR3 runs 15 residues. Germline V lookup: CDR1 LGHDT, CDR2 YNNKEL (reference sequence). Trimming stripped 0 bases from V and 8 bases from J, with 15 bases between. For the CDR3, the DNA is TGTGCCAGCAGCCAAGATAGCAGGGGCCGGAGTACGCAGTATTTT. Its translation: CASSQDSRGRSTQYF.

The chain employs TRBV6-5 and TRBJ1-5; no clear D. CDR1 is MNHEY and CDR2 is SVGAGI in the germline V gene. The CDR3 is made up of 13 amino acids. The V gene lost 4 bases and the J gene lost 1 base, with 5 bases spanning the gap. The CDR3 region is CASSWQSNQPQHF. CDR3 DNA sequence: TGTGCCAGCAGTTGGCAGAGCAATCAGCCCCAGCATTTT.

This clone was recorded only once. The chain has TRBV7-3 and TRBJ2-7; 9 nucleotides agree with TRBD2. V lost 5 bases to trimming and J lost 7 bases; unmatched junction nucleotides: 18. Germline V gene lookup returns CDR1 SGHTA and CDR2 FQGTGA. The CDR3 has 17 residues. The CDR3 protein is CASSPHAGGRALREQYF. The DNA for the CDR3 is TGTGCCAGCAGCCCCCACGCCGGCGGGAGGGCCTTAAGGGAGCAGTACTTC.

V gene TRBV9 combines with J gene TRBJ2-7; TRBD2 might be the D (6 bases). The germline gives CDR1 SGDLS, CDR2 YYNGEE. Between the trimmed V and J ends, which lost 4 bases and 3 bases, there was a span of 14 bases. This CDR3 is 14 amino acids long. This chain's CDR3 is CASSPDPGVYEQYF. For the CDR3, the DNA is TGTGCCAGCAGCCCCGATCCGGGGGTCTACGAGCAGTACTTC.

This clone showed up just a few times. J is TRBJ1-2 and V is TRBV11-2; 7 nucleotides align to TRBD1. Germline trimming cut 5 bases from V and 2 bases from J; bases unmatched to any gene: 2. There are 13 residues in the CDR3. Per germline, CDR1 SGHAT and CDR2 FQNNGV. DNA of the CDR3: TGTGCCAGCAGCCAGGGACAGAACTATGGCTACACCTTC. It specifies CASSQGQNYGYTF.

CDR3 residues: CSASQGARSNQPQHF. In DNA form, the CDR3 reads TGCAGTGCTAGTCAGGGGGCGAGGAGCAATCAGCCCCAGCATTTT. The J gene is TRBJ1-5, the V gene TRBV20-1, with TRBD1 matching over 8 bases. The CDR3 has 15 residues. In germline, CDR1 is DFQATT, CDR2 SNEGSKA (reference sequence). V trimming: 3 bases; J trimming: 1 base; junction bases outside the gene matches: 5.